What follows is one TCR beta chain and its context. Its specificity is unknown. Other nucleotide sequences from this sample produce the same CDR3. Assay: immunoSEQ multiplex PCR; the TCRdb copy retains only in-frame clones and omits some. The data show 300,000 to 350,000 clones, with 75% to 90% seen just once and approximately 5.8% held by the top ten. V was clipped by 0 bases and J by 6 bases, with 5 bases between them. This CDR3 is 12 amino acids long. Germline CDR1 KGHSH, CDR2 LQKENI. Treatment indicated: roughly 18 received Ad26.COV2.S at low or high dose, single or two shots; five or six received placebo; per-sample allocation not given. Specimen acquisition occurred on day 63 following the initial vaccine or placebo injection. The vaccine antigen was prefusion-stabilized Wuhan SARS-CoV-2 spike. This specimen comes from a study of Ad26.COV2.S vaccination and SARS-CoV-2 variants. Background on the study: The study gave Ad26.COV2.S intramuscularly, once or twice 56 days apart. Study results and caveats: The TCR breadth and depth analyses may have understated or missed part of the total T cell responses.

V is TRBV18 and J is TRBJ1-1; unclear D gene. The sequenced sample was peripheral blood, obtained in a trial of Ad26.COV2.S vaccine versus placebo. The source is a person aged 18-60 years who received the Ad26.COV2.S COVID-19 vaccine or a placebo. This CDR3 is CASSPPVPEAFF. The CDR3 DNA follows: TGTGCCAGCTCACCACCGGTCCCTGAAGCTTTCTTT.